What follows are 8 T cell receptor beta chains derived from one specimen sequenced in a study of monozygotic twins with inflammatory bowel disease. TCRdb reprocessed the 5' RACE reads, keeping one entry per CDR3 protein, no DNA. Its listing shows approximately 390,000 distinct CDR3 sequences. The specimen sequenced was blood. The receptors here all came from a human donor with ulcerative colitis or Crohn's disease, or a healthy co-twin of an affected twin (not recorded which).

The gene calls are TRBV20-1 and TRBJ1-1; the D call of TRBD1 rests on TCRdb alone, since no DNA is present to check it. This CDR3 comprises 14 residues. Germline CDR1 is DFQATT and CDR2 is SNEGSKA (reference sequence). CDR3 sequence reads: CSALPDRDDTEAFF.

The chain is built from TRBV18 and TRBJ2-2; lacking DNA, the TRBD1 call made by TCRdb goes unchecked. CDR1 and CDR2 from the germline V gene are KGHSH and LQKENI. CDR3 length: 15 residues. The CDR3 sequence is CASSPPRGRTGELFF.

The chain recombines TRBV19 with TRBJ1-1; the D call of TRBD1 rests on TCRdb alone, since no DNA is present to check it. The CDR3 is made up of 15 amino acids. CDR1 is LNHDA, CDR2 SQIVND, per germline (reference sequence). CDR3 in amino acids: CASSIKGQGAVEAFF. Variable domain in full (rest from reference TRBV19 and TRBJ1-1): DGGITQSPKYLFRKEGQNVTLSCEQNLNHDAMYWYRQDPGQGLRLIYYSQIVNDFQKGDIAEGYSVSREKKESFPLTVTSAQKNPTAFYLCASSIKGQGAVEAFFGQGTRLTVV.

V and J are TRBV5-1 and TRBJ2-3; TCRdb's D gene call, TRBD2, goes unchecked for lack of DNA. CDR3 size: 17 residues. CDR1 is SGHRS and CDR2 is YFSETQ in the germline V gene. The CDR3: CASSLRPAGGPPDTQYF.

The chain uses TRBV11-2 and TRBJ2-5; TCRdb picks TRBD2, but there is no DNA to check that call. Per the germline V gene, CDR1 is SGHAT and CDR2 is FQNNGV. The CDR3 consists of 19 residues. Here the CDR3 reads CASRERGLAGGPNKETQYF.

This rearrangement joins TRBV20-1 to TRBJ2-5; TCRdb names TRBD2, which stays unverified in the absence of DNA. Germline assignment: CDR1 DFQATT and CDR2 SNEGSKA (reference sequence). This CDR3 region has 17 residues. The CDR3: CSARDMVLLAHQETQYF.

The chain has TRBV11-1 and TRBJ2-7; TCRdb's D gene call, TRBD1, goes unchecked for lack of DNA. Looked up from germline, CDR1 is SGHAT and CDR2 is FQDESV (reference sequence). This CDR3 has 16 residues. This CDR3 is CASSLDLTGNIYEQYF.

V usage is TRBV5-1 and J usage is TRBJ1-6; TCRdb indicates TRBD1, and absent DNA this call remains unverified. The germline V gene has CDR1 SGHRS and CDR2 YFSETQ. The CDR3 sequence is 15 residues long. The CDR3 loop is CASSLGGTGRSPLHF.